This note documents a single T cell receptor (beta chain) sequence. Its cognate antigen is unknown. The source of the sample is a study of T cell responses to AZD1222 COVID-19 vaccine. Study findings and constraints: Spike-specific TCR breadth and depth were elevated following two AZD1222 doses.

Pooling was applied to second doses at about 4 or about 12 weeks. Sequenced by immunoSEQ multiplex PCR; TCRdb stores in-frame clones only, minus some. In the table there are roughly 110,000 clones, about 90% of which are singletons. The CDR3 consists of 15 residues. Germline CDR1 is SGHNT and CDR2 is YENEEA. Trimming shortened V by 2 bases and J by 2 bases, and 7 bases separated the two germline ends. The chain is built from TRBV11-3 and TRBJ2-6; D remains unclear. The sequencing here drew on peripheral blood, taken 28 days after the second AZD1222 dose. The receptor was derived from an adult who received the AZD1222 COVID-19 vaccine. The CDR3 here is CASSLSYTGANVLTF. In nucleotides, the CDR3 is TGTGCCAGCAGCTTATCTTATACTGGGGCCAACGTCCTGACTTTC.